The rows below give T cell receptor beta chains drawn from one sample of a study of blood T cell repertoires in COVID-19. Sequencing was performed with immunoSEQ multiplex PCR; in TCRdb, only in-frame clones are kept and a portion is missing. The sample has 200,000 to 250,000 clones; 65% to 90% are singletons. Sequenced input: peripheral blood. Receptors originate from a woman aged 65 to 85 with COVID-19, enrolled during active disease. The CDR3 runs from the conserved cysteine through the conserved F or W. The D gene is left open where the match is weak. Some rows mark clone size as missing; the rest say once, few, many or name a class of expanded clone.

d_call	cdr3_length	j_call	v_call	clone_size	cdr3_nt	cdr3_aa
-	13	TRBJ1-4	TRBV6-2/TRBV6-3	-	TGTGCCAGCAGTTACCGGGGACAAGAAAAACTGTTTTTT	CASSYRGQEKLFF
TRBD1	17	TRBJ1-4	TRBV7-9	-	TGTGCCAGCAGCTTAAGGGGGACAGGGGGAATTTATGAAAAACTGTTTTTT	CASSLRGTGGIYEKLFF
TRBD2	16	TRBJ2-5	TRBV7-9	-	TGTGCCAGCAGCTCTCCCAGGGCTAGCGGACAAGAGACCCAGTACTTC	CASSSPRASGQETQYF
TRBD2	15	TRBJ2-1	TRBV5-4	-	TGTGCCAGCAGCTTACCACTAGCGGGGGTTAATGAGCAGTTCTTC	CASSLPLAGVNEQFF
-	14	TRBJ2-2	TRBV25-1	-	TGTGCCAGCAGTGACAGGGGTAGCACCGGGGAGCTGTTTTTT	CASSDRGSTGELFF
TRBD1	16	TRBJ2-7	TRBV27	-	TGTGCCAGCAGATACGGACATGGGACAGGGGGCTACGAGCAGTACTTC	CASRYGHGTGGYEQYF
TRBD1	16	TRBJ1-2	TRBV2	-	TGTGCCAGCAGTGAAGCTCGCCGGGACAGGGGGAATGGCTACACCTTC	CASSEARRDRGNGYTF
-	13	TRBJ1-2	TRBV3-1/TRBV3-2	-	TGTGCCAGCACCGATGGGGGCCAATGGGGCTACACCTTC	CASTDGGQWGYTF
-	17	TRBJ1-1	TRBV6-2/TRBV6-3	once	TGTGCCAGCAGTTACCCCCTCGGAGGGAGCTTAGTCACTGAAGCTTTCTTT	CASSYPLGGSLVTEAFF
-	13	TRBJ2-2	TRBV7-3	-	TGTGCCAGCAGCTTAAAGAGCCCGTACCCGCTGTTTTTT	CASSLKSPYPLFF
TRBD1	14	TRBJ2-7	TRBV5-1	-	TGCGCCAGCAGCCCCCGGGACAGGGGATACGAGCAGTACTTC	CASSPRDRGYEQYF
-	16	TRBJ2-1	TRBV18	-	TGTGCCAGCTCACCTGTGCGGGACCGCTCCTACAATGAGCAGTTCTTC	CASSPVRDRSYNEQFF
TRBD1	13	TRBJ1-1	TRBV29-1	-	TGCAGCGCCGTAGTAACAGGGGGCACTGAAGCTTTCTTT	CSAVVTGGTEAFF
TRBD1	13	TRBJ1-4	TRBV19	once	TGTGCCAGTGCAGGGGGTGATAATGAAAAACTGTTTTTT	CASAGGDNEKLFF
-	13	TRBJ2-1	TRBV7-2	-	TGTGCCAGCAGCTTATTGGCTTTCAATGAGCAGTTCTTC	CASSLLAFNEQFF
-	16	TRBJ1-5	TRBV7-2	-	TGTGCCAGCAGCTTAGAGGCAGCGTATAGCAATCAGCCCCAGCATTTT	CASSLEAAYSNQPQHF
TRBD1	16	TRBJ1-2	TRBV19	-	TGTGCCAGTATTGCCGGGACAGGGAGCATTGCAACTGGCTACACCTTC	CASIAGTGSIATGYTF
-	12	TRBJ2-1	TRBV7-3	-	TGTGCCAGCAGCTTCCCGGGGAATGAGCAGTTCTTC	CASSFPGNEQFF
-	14	TRBJ1-6	TRBV19	-	TGTGCCAGTAGTGAGAGCTCCTATAATTCACCCCTCCACTTT	CASSESSYNSPLHF
-	13	TRBJ2-1	TRBV6-5	-	TGTGCCAGCAGTAGACTCCTCTACAATGAGCAGTTCTTC	CASSRLLYNEQFF
-	15	TRBJ2-7	TRBV4-2	-	TGTGCCAGCAGCCAAGATTTCGACGGGACCTACGAGCAGTACTTC	CASSQDFDGTYEQYF
-	13	TRBJ1-6	TRBV6-6	-	TGTGCCACCTGCCGGGTCGATAATTCACCCCTCCACTTT	CATCRVDNSPLHF
TRBD1	19	TRBJ2-4	TRBV4-3	-	TGCGCCAGCAGCCAAAAAGCTTCCTACCGGGACAGGAGGTCGAGCATTCAGTACTTC	CASSQKASYRDRRSSIQYF
TRBD1	15	TRBJ1-6	TRBV4-2	-	TGTGCCAGCAGCCAAACCAGGGACAGCAATTCACCCCTCCACTTT	CASSQTRDSNSPLHF
TRBD2	15	TRBJ2-5	TRBV9	-	TGTGCCAGCAGCGCCCCCACTAGCGGGAGAGAGACCCAGTACTTC	CASSAPTSGRETQYF
-	13	TRBJ2-3	TRBV6-2/TRBV6-3	few	TGTGCCAGCAGTTACTCGAGACAGGATACGCAGTATTTT	CASSYSRQDTQYF
-	13	TRBJ1-5	TRBV7-2	-	TGTGCCAGCAGCTTAGAACCTATACAGCCCCAGCATTTT	CASSLEPIQPQHF
TRBD1	15	TRBJ2-7	TRBV4-3	-	TGCGCCAGCAGCCAAGATCCAGGGGGCCCCTACGAGCAGTACTTC	CASSQDPGGPYEQYF
-	15	TRBJ2-7	TRBV11-3	-	TGTGCCAGCAGCCCTCGCGACGGGTCCTCCTACGAGCAGTACTTC	CASSPRDGSSYEQYF
TRBD1	16	TRBJ1-2	TRBV9	-	TGTGCCAGCAGCATGCAGGGACAGGGGCCTAACTATGGCTACACCTTC	CASSMQGQGPNYGYTF
-	16	TRBJ2-1	TRBV7-6	-	TGTGCCAGCAGCTTAGGCCCCACAACCTCCCAAAGTGAGCAGTTCTTC	CASSLGPTTSQSEQFF
-	13	TRBJ1-5	TRBV19	once	TGTGCCAGTACGTCCTATAGCAATCAGCCCCAGCATTTT	CASTSYSNQPQHF
-	14	TRBJ1-2	TRBV29-1	-	TGCAGCGTTGAAGACCCGTTGGGGGGGCTTGGCTACACCTTC	CSVEDPLGGLGYTF
-	15	TRBJ1-6	TRBV3-1/TRBV3-2	-	TGTGCCAGCAGCCCACTGGGGCAGGTTAATTCACCCCTCCACTTT	CASSPLGQVNSPLHF
TRBD2	17	TRBJ2-2	TRBV7-2	-	TGTGCCAGCAGCTTATGGGGTAGCGGGAGGTCTGTCGGGGAGCTGTTTTTT	CASSLWGSGRSVGELFF
-	14	TRBJ2-7	TRBV2	-	TGTGCCAGCACCACCGGGACATTTTCCTACGAGCAGTACTTC	CASTTGTFSYEQYF
-	13	TRBJ1-5	TRBV27	-	TGTGCCAGCAGTTTTGCGGGGAATCAGCCCCAGCATTTT	CASSFAGNQPQHF
-	14	TRBJ2-5	TRBV11-2	-	TGTGCCAGCGGAAACCGGGACACCCAAGAGACCCAGTACTTC	CASGNRDTQETQYF
-	12	TRBJ1-1	TRBV7-2	-	TGTGCCAGCAGCCGCCTCATGGCCGAAGCTTTCTTT	CASSRLMAEAFF
-	11	TRBJ1-2	TRBV20-1	-	TGCAGTGCTCAGGGTGGTGATGGCTACACCTTC	CSAQGGDGYTF
TRBD1	14	TRBJ1-2	TRBV18	-	TGTGCCAGCTCACTAGGGGGCAGTGACTATGGCTACACCTTC	CASSLGGSDYGYTF
-	15	TRBJ2-2	TRBV27	-	TGTGCCAGCCTCCCGGGGAGAGGACGCACCGGGGAGCTGTTTTTT	CASLPGRGRTGELFF
TRBD1	19	TRBJ2-6	TRBV6-2/TRBV6-3	-	TGTGCCAGCAGTTACTCGATGGGACAGGGCCTGACGGGGGCCAACGTCCTGACTTTC	CASSYSMGQGLTGANVLTF
-	13	TRBJ1-2	TRBV5-1	-	TGCGCCAGCAGCTTGGAAGGGAGCTATGGCTACACCTTC	CASSLEGSYGYTF
TRBD1	15	TRBJ1-2	TRBV13	-	TGTGCCAGCAGCCTATCACAGGGGGCGCGAGGAGGCTACACCTTC	CASSLSQGARGGYTF
TRBD1	16	TRBJ1-5	TRBV19	-	TGTGCCAGTAGCGGGACAGGGGGCGCAGGCAATCAGCCCCAGCATTTT	CASSGTGGAGNQPQHF
-	16	TRBJ2-1	TRBV5-1	-	TGCGCCAGCAGCTTGGTTTCCAGCGGGTCATACAATGAGCAGTTCTTC	CASSLVSSGSYNEQFF
TRBD1	18	TRBJ1-6	TRBV19	-	TGTGCCAGTAGTATAGACTTCCCAGGGGGCCTGAGAAATTCACCCCTCCACTTT	CASSIDFPGGLRNSPLHF
-	13	TRBJ2-7	TRBV7-8	-	TGTGCCAGCAGCATTACAACAGGCCCCGAGCAGTACTTC	CASSITTGPEQYF
TRBD2	15	TRBJ2-5	TRBV3-1/TRBV3-2	-	TGTGCCAGCAGCCTCATGGGAGGACTAGCGGGGACCCAGTACTTC	CASSLMGGLAGTQYF
-	17	TRBJ1-3	TRBV18	once	TGTGCCAGCTCACCCCCTGGGGGCTCATCTTCAGGAAACACCATATATTTT	CASSPPGGSSSGNTIYF
-	14	TRBJ1-5	TRBV19	-	TGTGCCAGTCGAATCGGGGGAAGCAATCAGCCCCAGCATTTT	CASRIGGSNQPQHF
-	12	TRBJ1-5	TRBV14	-	TGTGCCAGCAGCCAACCGAATCAGCCCCAGCATTTT	CASSQPNQPQHF
-	14	TRBJ2-1	TRBV2	-	TGTGCCAGCAGCTGGAATGTCGGGTACAATGAGCAGTTCTTC	CASSWNVGYNEQFF
TRBD2	15	TRBJ2-7	TRBV4-1	-	TGCGCCAGCAGCCAAAACTCCGGGACTAGTTACGAGCAGTACTTC	CASSQNSGTSYEQYF
-	14	TRBJ2-2	TRBV6-5	-	TGTGCCAGCAGTCCGACAAGTAACACCGGGGAGCTGTTTTTT	CASSPTSNTGELFF
-	15	TRBJ1-2	TRBV5-6	once	TGTGCCAGCAGCCGCCAAAACAGGGATGACTATGGCTACACCTTC	CASSRQNRDDYGYTF